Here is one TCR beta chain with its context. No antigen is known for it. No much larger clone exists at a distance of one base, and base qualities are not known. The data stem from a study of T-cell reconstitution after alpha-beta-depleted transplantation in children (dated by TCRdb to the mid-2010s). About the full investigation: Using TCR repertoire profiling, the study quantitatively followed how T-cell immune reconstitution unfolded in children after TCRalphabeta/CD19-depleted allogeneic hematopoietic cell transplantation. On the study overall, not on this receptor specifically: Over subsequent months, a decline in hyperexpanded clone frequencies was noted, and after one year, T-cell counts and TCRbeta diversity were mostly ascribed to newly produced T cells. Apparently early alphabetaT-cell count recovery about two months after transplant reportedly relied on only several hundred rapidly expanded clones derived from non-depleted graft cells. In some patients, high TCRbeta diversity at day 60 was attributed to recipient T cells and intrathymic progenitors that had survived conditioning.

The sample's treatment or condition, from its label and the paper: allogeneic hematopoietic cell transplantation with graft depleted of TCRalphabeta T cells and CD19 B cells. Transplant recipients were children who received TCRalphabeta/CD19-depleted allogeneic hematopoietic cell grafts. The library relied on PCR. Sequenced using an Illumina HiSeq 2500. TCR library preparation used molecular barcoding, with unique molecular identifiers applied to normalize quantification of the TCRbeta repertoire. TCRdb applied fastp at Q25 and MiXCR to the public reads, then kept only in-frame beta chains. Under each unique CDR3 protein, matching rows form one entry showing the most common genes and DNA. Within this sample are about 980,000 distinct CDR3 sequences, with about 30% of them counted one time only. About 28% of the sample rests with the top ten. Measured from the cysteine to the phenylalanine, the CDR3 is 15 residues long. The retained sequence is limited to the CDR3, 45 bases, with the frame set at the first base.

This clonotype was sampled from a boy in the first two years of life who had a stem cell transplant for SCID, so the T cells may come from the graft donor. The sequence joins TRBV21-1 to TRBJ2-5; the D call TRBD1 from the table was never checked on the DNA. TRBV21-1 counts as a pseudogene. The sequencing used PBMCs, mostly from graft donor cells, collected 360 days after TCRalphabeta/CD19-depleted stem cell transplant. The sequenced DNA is TGTGCCAGCAGCGTGCCCGGGACCGCTCAAGAGACCCAGTACTTC. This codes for CASSVPGTAQETQYF.